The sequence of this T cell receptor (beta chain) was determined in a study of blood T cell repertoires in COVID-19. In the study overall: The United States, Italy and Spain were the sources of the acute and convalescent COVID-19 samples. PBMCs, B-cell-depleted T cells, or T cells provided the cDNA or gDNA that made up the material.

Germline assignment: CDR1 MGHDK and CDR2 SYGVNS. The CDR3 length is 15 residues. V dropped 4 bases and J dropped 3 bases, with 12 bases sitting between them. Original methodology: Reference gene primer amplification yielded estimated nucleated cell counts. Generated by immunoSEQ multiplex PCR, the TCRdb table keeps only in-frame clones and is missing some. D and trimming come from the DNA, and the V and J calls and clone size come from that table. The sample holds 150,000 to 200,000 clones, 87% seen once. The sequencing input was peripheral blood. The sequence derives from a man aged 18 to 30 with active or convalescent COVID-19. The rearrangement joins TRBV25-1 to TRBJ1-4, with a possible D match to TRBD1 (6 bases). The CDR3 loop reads CASSAPGAANEKLFF. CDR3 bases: TGTGCCAGCAGTGCCCCAGGGGCCGCTAATGAAAAACTGTTTTTT. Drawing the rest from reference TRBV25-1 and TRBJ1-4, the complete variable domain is EADIYQTPRYLVIGTGKKITLECSQTMGHDKMYWYQQDPGMELHLIHYSYGVNSTEKGDLSSESTVSRIRTEHFPLTLESARPSHTSQYLCASSAPGAANEKLFFGSGTQLSVL.